Below, 24 T cell receptor beta chains from the same sample are listed, as sequenced in a study of T cell changes during pregnancy in multiple sclerosis. The table came from immunoSEQ multiplex PCR; TCRdb's copy has only in-frame clones and leaves some out. The sample contains fewer than 65,000 clones, approximately 90% of which appear only once. Sample: CD4+ T cells from peripheral blood mononuclear cells, taken in the first trimester of pregnancy. The receptors derive from a female donor with multiple sclerosis, enrolled in a pregnancy study.

A few counts support this clone. This sequence joins TRBV30 and TRBJ1-1; D unresolved. The V gene lost 4 bases and the J gene lost 3 bases, with 9 bases spanning the gap. The CDR3 covers 12 residues. Germline CDR1 GTSNPN, CDR2 SVGIG (reference sequence). The DNA of the CDR3 is TGTGCCTGGAAGAGGGCCGACACTGAAGCTTTCTTT. Its translation: CAWKRADTEAFF.

V is TRBV12-1 and J is TRBJ1-5; the table's D call TRBD1 went unverified against the DNA. TRBV12-1 is a listed pseudogene. The CDR3 length is 13 residues. CDR3 sequence (DNA): TGTGCCAGCAGCTTCAACATGGATCAGCCCCAGCATTTT. Translating it yields CASSFNMDQPQHF.

This chain joins TRBV9 and TRBJ2-1; 8 bases align to TRBD2. V trimming: 3 bases; J trimming: 0 bases; junction bases outside the gene matches: 5. In germline, CDR1 is SGDLS, CDR2 YYNGEE. The CDR3 contains 16 residues. The CDR3 protein is CASSGPSGGSYNEQFF. Written as DNA, the CDR3 is TGTGCCAGCAGCGGACCGAGCGGGGGCTCCTACAATGAGCAGTTCTTC.

This clone has only one observation. The chain is built from TRBV15 and TRBJ2-2; D gene unclear. The germline CDR1 and CDR2 sequences are LNHNV and YYDKDF (reference sequence). The CDR3 has 14 amino acids. Between the trimmed V and J ends, which lost 8 bases and 4 bases, there was a span of 14 bases. The CDR3 here is CATVGSPGTGELFF. The CDR3 coding sequence is TGTGCCACCGTGGGTAGCCCGGGCACCGGGGAGCTGTTTTTT. Complete variable domain (other parts from reference TRBV15 and TRBJ2-2): DAMVIQNPRYQVTQFGKPVTLSCSQTLNHNVMYWYQQKSSQAPKLLFHYYDKDFNNEADTPDNFQSRRPNTSFCFLDIRSPGLGDTAMYLCATVGSPGTGELFFGEGSRLTVL.

About this clone itself: Other nucleotide sequences from this sample produce the same CDR3. This chain joins TRBV7-2 and TRBJ1-5; possible D gene TRBD1, 5 bases. Germline V lookup: CDR1 SGHTA, CDR2 FQGNSA. This CDR3 comprises 15 residues. V was clipped by 2 bases and J by 2 bases, with 10 bases between them. CDR3 in amino acids: CASSLRQGGNQPQHF. In DNA form, the CDR3 reads TGTGCCAGCAGCTTAAGGCAGGGCGGCAATCAGCCCCAGCATTTT.

The gene calls are TRBV6-5 and TRBJ1-2; D is possibly TRBD1 (5 bases). The V end was cut by 0 bases, the J end by 7 bases, with 18 bases between. CDR3 length equals 16 residues. From germline, CDR1 is MNHEY and CDR2 SVGAGI. As DNA, the CDR3 is TGTGCCAGCAGTTACTCCCACTCTCGGCAGGGCGGTGGCTACACCTTC. Protein: CASSYSHSRQGGGYTF.

The rearrangement uses TRBV27 and TRBJ2-7; D is perhaps TRBD2 (6 bases). V lost 2 bases and J lost 4, with 15 bases in between. Germline CDR1 and CDR2: MNHEY and SMNVEV (reference sequence). The CDR3 loop spans 15 amino acids. The CDR3 coding sequence is TGTGCCAGCAGTTTACCGGGAGCCGGGGCTTACGAGCAGTACTTC. Encoded protein: CASSLPGAGAYEQYF.

The chain has TRBV19 and TRBJ1-2; 8 bases match TRBD1. The CDR3 is 14 amino acids. V trimming: 4 bases; J trimming: 2 bases; junction bases outside the gene matches: 3. CDR1 and CDR2 (germline): LNHDA, SQIVND (reference sequence). Here the CDR3 DNA reads TGTGCCAGTAGTACACAGGGGGTCAACTATGGCTACACCTTC. The encoded protein is CASSTQGVNYGYTF.

The rearrangement joins TRBV7-6 to TRBJ2-2; a possible D gene is TRBD1 (5 bases). The CDR3 runs 16 residues. Trimming left V 0 bases short and J 4 bases short, with 12 bases between. Germline V gene data show CDR1 as SGHVS and CDR2 as FNYEAQ. Here the CDR3 DNA reads TGTGCCAGCAGCTTAGCAACAGGTCCTTCCACCGGGGAGCTGTTTTTT. This translates into CASSLATGPSTGELFF.

The chain uses TRBV7-2 and TRBJ2-1; tentative D call: TRBD2 (5 bases). The CDR3 covers 13 residues. V was pared by 5 bases and J by 9 bases, with 14 bases between. Germline V gene lookup returns CDR1 SGHTA and CDR2 FQGNSA. Written as DNA, the CDR3 is TGTGCCAGCAGCGGGAGCGGCCCGGGTGAGCAGTTCTTC. It codes for CASSGSGPGEQFF.

The genes are TRBV12-5 and TRBJ1-2; no clear D gene. The CDR3 has 12 residues. The V end lost 8 bases, the J end lost 3 bases, and 10 bases lay between the germline ends. CDR1 is LGHNT and CDR2 is FRNRAP in the germline V gene. CDR3 region: CASRGADYGYTF. CDR3 coding DNA: TGTGCTAGTAGAGGTGCGGACTATGGCTACACCTTC.

This clone has more than one count but fewer than ten. The germline gene is not matched at one end of the junction; a read error may be the cause. The chain combines TRBV7-9 with TRBJ1-2; a possible D gene is TRBD1 (5 bases). This CDR3 contains 14 residues. Germline CDR1 reads SEHNR; CDR2 reads FQNEAQ (reference sequence). CDR3 in DNA: TGTGCCAGCAGCCGGGTCAGGGAACCCTATCGCTACACCTTC. It translates to CASSRVREPYRYTF.

The chain couples TRBV7-2 to TRBJ2-2; tentative D call: TRBD2 (5 bases). Trimming left V 2 bases short and J 5 bases short, with 18 bases between. This CDR3 contains 17 residues. Germline V gene sequence: CDR1 SGHTA, CDR2 FQGNSA. CDR3 sequence reads: CASSLRLGGLGTGELFF. CDR3 DNA: TGTGCCAGCAGCTTACGTCTAGGAGGTTTGGGGACCGGGGAGCTGTTTTTT.

The rearrangement joins TRBV5-1 to TRBJ2-2; D unresolved. There are 15 residues in the CDR3. V was cut by 6 bases and J by 2 bases, with 14 bases left in between. In germline, CDR1 is SGHRS, CDR2 YFSETQ. CDR3 nucleotides: TGCGCCAGCACCCCCCCAGGCCTAAACACCGGGGAGCTGTTTTTT. It is translated as CASTPPGLNTGELFF.

This clone has just a few counts. This chain connects TRBV5-4 to TRBJ1-2, with D unresolved. V lost 0 bases and J lost 4, with 10 bases in between. Germline V gene lookup returns CDR1 SGHNT and CDR2 YYREEE (reference sequence). The CDR3 has 14 amino acids. The CDR3 region has the DNA TGTGCCAGCAGCTTGGTATCCGGGATCTATGGCTACACCTTC. Residues: CASSLVSGIYGYTF.

The chain carries TRBV23-1 and TRBJ2-7; 11 bases are shared with TRBD2. TRBV23-1 belongs to the ORF category, with a function that is uncertain. After removal of 4 bases from V and 7 bases from J, the junction contained 12 bases not matched to a gene. The CDR3 consists of 16 residues. In nucleotides, the CDR3 is TGCGCCAGCAGTCCCCGTTCACCTAGCGGGGGGAATGAGCAGTACTTC. Its translation is CASSPRSPSGGNEQYF.

The chain links TRBV7-9 to TRBJ2-4; TRBD1 matches at 9 bases. The CDR3 consists of 14 residues. J was trimmed by 9 bases and V by 5 bases; bases with no gene match: 8. Germline V gene sequence: CDR1 SEHNR, CDR2 FQNEAQ (reference sequence). In nucleotides, the CDR3 is TGTGCCAGCAGCCCGGGGACAGGGTCCCTCATTCAGTACTTC. Translation gives CASSPGTGSLIQYF.

The V call is TRBV19, the J call TRBJ1-2; a weak D match, TRBD1 (6 bases). Trimming removed 2 bases at V and 3 bases at J, with 10 bases between. CDR3 size: 14 residues. Germline V CDR1 and CDR2: LNHDA, SQIVND (reference sequence). The CDR3: CASSIHRDDYGYTF. In nucleotides, the CDR3 is TGTGCCAGTAGTATACACAGGGATGACTATGGCTACACCTTC.

The chain links TRBV7-6 to TRBJ1-5; D not resolved. Germline-derived CDR1 and CDR2 are SGHVS and FNYEAQ. V lost 2 bases and J lost 6, with 8 bases in between. The CDR3 is 13 residues long. DNA of the CDR3: TGTGCCAGCAGCTTAAGAAATAGTCAGCCCCAGCATTTT. Its protein is CASSLRNSQPQHF. Full variable domain (missing parts from reference TRBV7-6 and TRBJ1-5): GAGVSQSPRYKVTKRGQDVALRCDPISGHVSLYWYRQALGQGPEFLTYFNYEAQQDKSGLPNDRFSAERPEGSISTLTIQRTEQRDSAMYRCASSLRNSQPQHFGDGTRLSIL.

This chain uses TRBV6-5 with TRBJ2-7; tentatively, D is TRBD1 (6 bases). Trimming removed 2 bases at V and 2 bases at J, with 10 bases between. The CDR3 runs to 14 residues. Germline CDR1 MNHEY, CDR2 SVGAGI. CDR3 sequence: CASSYLDRPYEQYF. As DNA, the CDR3 is TGTGCCAGCAGTTACCTGGACAGACCCTACGAGCAGTACTTC.

V and J are TRBV5-8 and TRBJ2-1; 8 nucleotides align to TRBD2. The CDR3 has 18 residues. Germline V CDR1 and CDR2: SGHTS, YDEGEE. V trimming: 2 bases; J trimming: 0 bases; junction bases outside the gene matches: 10. The CDR3 spells CASSFWRRGVSSYNEQFF. DNA of the CDR3: TGTGCCAGCAGCTTCTGGCGGCGGGGGGTGAGCTCCTACAATGAGCAGTTCTTC.

Only one count was recorded for this clone. The genes are TRBV19 and TRBJ1-5, with 11 positions matching TRBD1. The CDR3 loop spans 17 amino acids. CDR1 LNHDA and CDR2 SQIVND come from the germline V gene (reference sequence). Unmatched junction bases numbered 7, after V lost 5 bases and J lost 1 base. In nucleotides, the CDR3 is TGTGCCAGTAGTCGGACAGGGGGCGCGTTGAGCAATCAGCCCCAGCATTTT. Protein: CASSRTGGALSNQPQHF.

The CDR3 protein is CASSLAEGKGTTDTQYF. The CDR3 nucleotides are TGTGCCAGCAGCCTCGCGGAGGGTAAAGGGACCACAGATACGCAGTATTTT. The chain combines TRBV4-2 with TRBJ2-3; D might be TRBD2 (6 bases). The CDR3 contains 17 residues. Trimming shortened V by 4 bases and J by 2 bases, and 19 bases separated the two germline ends. Germline V gene data show CDR1 as LGHNA and CDR2 as YNFKEQ.

This clone was recorded only once. The rearrangement links TRBV15 to TRBJ2-7; a weak D match, TRBD2 (6 bases). V gave up 0 bases and J gave up 5 bases, with 8 bases separating them. The CDR3 has 13 residues. CDR1 is LNHNV and CDR2 is YYDKDF in the germline V gene (reference sequence). The CDR3 DNA reads TGTGCCACCAGCAGAGATCGGAGGGACGAGCAGTACTTC. Translating it yields CATSRDRRDEQYF.